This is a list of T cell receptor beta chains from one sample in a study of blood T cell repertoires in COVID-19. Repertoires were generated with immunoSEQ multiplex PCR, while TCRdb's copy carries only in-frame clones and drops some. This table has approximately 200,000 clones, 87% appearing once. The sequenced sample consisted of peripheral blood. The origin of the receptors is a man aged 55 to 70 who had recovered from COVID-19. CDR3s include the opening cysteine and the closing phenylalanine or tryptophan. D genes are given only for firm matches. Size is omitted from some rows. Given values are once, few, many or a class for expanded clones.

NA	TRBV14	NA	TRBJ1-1	TGTGCCAGCAGCCAACGCGGCATGAACACTGAAGCTTTCTTT	CASSQRGMNTEAFF
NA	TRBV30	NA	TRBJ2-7	TGTGCCTGGAGTGTTTGGGAGTCCTACGAGCAGTACTTC	CAWSVWESYEQYF
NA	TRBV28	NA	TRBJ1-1	TGTGCCAGCAGTTTCGGGACACGGAAAGCGAAGAAAAACACTGAAGCTTTCTTT	CASSFGTRKAKKNTEAFF
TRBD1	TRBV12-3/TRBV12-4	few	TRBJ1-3	TGTGCCAGCACCCTTCGGACAGGGAGTATTTATTTT	CASTLRTGSIYF
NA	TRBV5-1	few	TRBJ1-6	TGCGCCAGCAGCCCCCTAGGGACAAGTAATTCACCCCTCCACTTT	CASSPLGTSNSPLHF
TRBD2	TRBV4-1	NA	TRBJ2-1	TGCGCCAGCAGCCAAGGAGTCGGGCTAGCGGCCTACAATGAGCAGTTCTTC	CASSQGVGLAAYNEQFF
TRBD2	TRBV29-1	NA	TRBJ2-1	TGCAGCGTCGACCGGACTAGCGGGACGGAGCAGTTCTTC	CSVDRTSGTEQFF
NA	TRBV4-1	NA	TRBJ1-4	TGCGCCAGCAGCCAAGGGGGGGGCTGGGAAAAACTGTTTTTT	CASSQGGGWEKLFF
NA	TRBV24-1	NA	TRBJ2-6	TGTGCCACCAGTGACGGTGCTGCGGCCAACGTCCTGACTTTC	CATSDGAAANVLTF
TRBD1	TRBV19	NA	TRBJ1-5	TGTGCCAGTAACGCCAGGGGGCTACAGCCCCAGCATTTT	CASNARGLQPQHF
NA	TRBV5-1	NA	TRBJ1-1	TGCGCCAGCAGCTTGGAACAGAACACTGAAGCTTTCTTT	CASSLEQNTEAFF
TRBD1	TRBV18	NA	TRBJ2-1	TGTGCCAGCTCACGACGCCAAGGGGGCATCATGAATGAGCAGTTCTTC	CASSRRQGGIMNEQFF
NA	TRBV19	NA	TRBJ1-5	TGTGCCAGTAGTAGACGGACAAGTTATAGCAATCAGCCCCAGCATTTT	CASSRRTSYSNQPQHF
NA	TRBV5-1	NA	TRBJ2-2	TGCGCCAGCAGCTTGGTGGGCACCGCGAACACCGGGGAGCTGTTTTTT	CASSLVGTANTGELFF
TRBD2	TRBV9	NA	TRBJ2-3	TGTGCCAGCAGCGTAGAACTAGCGACAGATACGCAGTATTTT	CASSVELATDTQYF
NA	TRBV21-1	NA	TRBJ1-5	TGTGCCAGCAGCAAAGGGAGGGGTTGCAATCAGCCCCAGCATTTT	CASSKGRGCNQPQHF
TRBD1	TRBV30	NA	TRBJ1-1	TGTGCCTGGAGAGGTCCAGGGGGCGCGACTGAAGCTTTCTTT	CAWRGPGGATEAFF
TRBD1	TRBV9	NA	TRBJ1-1	TGTGCCAGCAGCATATCGACAGGGTCGTTGAACACTGAAGCTTTCTTT	CASSISTGSLNTEAFF
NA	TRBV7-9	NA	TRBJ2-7	TGTGCCAGCAGCCGCGGGGACGGAACCTACGAGCAGTACTTC	CASSRGDGTYEQYF
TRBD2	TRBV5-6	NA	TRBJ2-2	TGTGCCAGCAGCTTGGTCGGTCTAGCGGCGAACACCGGGGAGCTGTTTTTT	CASSLVGLAANTGELFF
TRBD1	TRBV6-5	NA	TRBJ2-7	TGTGCCAGCACCAGGACAGGATCTTACGAGCAGTACTTC	CASTRTGSYEQYF
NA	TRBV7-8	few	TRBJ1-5	TGTGCCAGCAGCTTAGGCAGCCGGGGAGGATATGGGGAGGATCAGCCCCAGCATTTT	CASSLGSRGGYGEDQPQHF
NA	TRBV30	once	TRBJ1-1	TGTGCCTGGAGTCGCCGGGGTACCGAAGCTTTCTTT	CAWSRRGTEAFF
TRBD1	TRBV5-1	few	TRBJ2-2	TGCGCCAGCAGCTTCCAAGGACAGGGGGCGGTCGGGGAGCTGTTTTTT	CASSFQGQGAVGELFF
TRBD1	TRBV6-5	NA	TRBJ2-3	TGTGCCAGCACAAGGACAGGGGGCCATGATACGCAGTATTTT	CASTRTGGHDTQYF
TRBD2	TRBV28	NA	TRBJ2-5	TGTGCCAGCAGTCTACCAGCGGGAGGGTACCAAGAGACCCAGTACTTC	CASSLPAGGYQETQYF
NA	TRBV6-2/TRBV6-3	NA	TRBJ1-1	TGTGCCAGCAGTTACTCGAACAGAGCCACTGAAGCTTTCTTT	CASSYSNRATEAFF
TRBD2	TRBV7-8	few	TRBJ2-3	TGTGCCAGCTTTACCGGGACTAGCGGCACAGATACGCAGTATTTT	CASFTGTSGTDTQYF
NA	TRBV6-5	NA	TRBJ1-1	TGTGCCAGCAGTTATTTCAGGGAACACACTGAAGCTTTCTTT	CASSYFREHTEAFF
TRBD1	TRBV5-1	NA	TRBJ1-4	TGCGCCAGCAGCAATGGACAGGCGGGGTGGGAAAAACTGTTTTTT	CASSNGQAGWEKLFF
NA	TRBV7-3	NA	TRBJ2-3	TGTGCCAGCAGCTTAAGGGGGCCCCCAGATACGCAGTATTTT	CASSLRGPPDTQYF
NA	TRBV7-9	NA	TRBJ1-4	TGTGCCAGCAGCCTCCTAACTAATGAAAAACTGTTTTTT	CASSLLTNEKLFF
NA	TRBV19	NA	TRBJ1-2	TGTGCCAGTAGTATAGATGAGACACAGACTAACTATGGCTACACCTTC	CASSIDETQTNYGYTF
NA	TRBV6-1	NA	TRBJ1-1	TGTGCCAGCAGTTTTCAGGGAGGAACTGAAGCTTTCTTT	CASSFQGGTEAFF
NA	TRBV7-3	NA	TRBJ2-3	TGTGCCAGCAGCCTTACAGGTACAGATACGCAGTATTTT	CASSLTGTDTQYF
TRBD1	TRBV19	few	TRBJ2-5	TGTGCCAGTAGTCCAATACAGGGGTCCCAAGAGACCCAGTACTTC	CASSPIQGSQETQYF
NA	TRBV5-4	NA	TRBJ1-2	TGTGCCAGCAGCTTAGACCAGGCTAACTATGGCTACACCTTC	CASSLDQANYGYTF
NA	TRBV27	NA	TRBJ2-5	TGTGCCAGCAGAAACGGACAGCAAGAGACCCAGTACTTC	CASRNGQQETQYF